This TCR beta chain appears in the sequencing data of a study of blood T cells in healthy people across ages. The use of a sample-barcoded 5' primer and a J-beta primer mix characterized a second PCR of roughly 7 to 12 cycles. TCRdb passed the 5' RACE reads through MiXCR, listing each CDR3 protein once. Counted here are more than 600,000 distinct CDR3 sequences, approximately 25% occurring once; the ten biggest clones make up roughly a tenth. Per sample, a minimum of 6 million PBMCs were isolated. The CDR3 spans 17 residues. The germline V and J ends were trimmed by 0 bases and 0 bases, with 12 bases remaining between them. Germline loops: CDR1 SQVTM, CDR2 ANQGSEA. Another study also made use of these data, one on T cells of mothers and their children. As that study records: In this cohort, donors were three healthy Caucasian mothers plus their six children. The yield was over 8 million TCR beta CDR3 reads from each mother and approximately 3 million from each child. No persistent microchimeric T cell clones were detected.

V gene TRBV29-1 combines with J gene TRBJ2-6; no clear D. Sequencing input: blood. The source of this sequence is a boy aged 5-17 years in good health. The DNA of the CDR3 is TGCAGCGTTGAAGAAGAGAAAAGGAACTCTGGGGCCAACGTCCTGACTTTC. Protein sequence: CSVEEEKRNSGANVLTF.